Below are 7 T cell receptor beta chains sequenced from a single sample in a study of HIV-infected patients and healthy controls. Follow-up blood was drawn about 14 weeks, roughly three months, after antiretroviral therapy began. No cell fractionation was done, so the repertoire covers all unsorted peripheral blood T cells. Reverse transcription used approximately 500 ng RNA and constant-region primers for alpha and beta. Using multiplexing indices, alpha and beta chain libraries were generated apart by chain-specific third strand synthesis. In TCRdb, the 5' RACE reads were re-called with MiXCR into one record per CDR3 protein. The data hold roughly 7,000 distinct CDR3 sequences, with under 8% observed a single time. The sample here was blood, taken during antiretroviral therapy. These receptor sequences come from an adult with HIV infection.

Sample share makes this clonotype medium-sized. The chain recombines TRBV2 with TRBJ1-1; D gene unclear. V shed 5 bases and J shed 3 bases, with 7 bases lying between them. Germline CDR1 reads SNHLY; CDR2 reads FYNNEI. The CDR3 totals 12 residues. DNA for the CDR3: TGTGCCAGCAGTAGGAGAGACACTGAAGCTTTCTTT. Its protein product is CASSRRDTEAFF.

This clonotype is termed medium-sized. The J gene is TRBJ2-1, the V gene TRBV6-5; 11 nucleotides match TRBD2. CDR1 MNHEY and CDR2 SVGAGI come from the germline V gene. This CDR3 is 16 amino acids long. The J segment lost 8 bases and the V segment lost 6 bases, leaving 12 bases of the junction unmatched. Here the CDR3 DNA reads TGTGCCAGCAGGTCGAAACCTAGCGGGGGGATCGATGAGCAGTTCTTC. Translating it yields CASRSKPSGGIDEQFF.

This clonotype was counted at least ten times. V is TRBV3-1 and J is TRBJ2-7; D is possibly TRBD1 (5 bases). The CDR3 length is 16 residues. V lost 0 bases, J lost 4 bases, and 16 bases lay in between. CDR1 and CDR2 (germline): LGHDT, YNNKEL (reference sequence). CDR3 nucleotide sequence: TGTGCCAGCAGCCAAGAAACTTCCCAGGGCGCATACGAGCAGTACTTC. The encoded protein is CASSQETSQGAYEQYF.

This clonotype is classed as medium-sized (0.01 to 0.1%). CDR3 DNA: TGTGCCAGCAGCTTAGGTCTCGCAGCGTCCCAAGAGACCCAGTACTTC. Its translation: CASSLGLAASQETQYF. This sequence joins TRBV11-2 and TRBJ2-5; D gene uncertain. Germline lookup yields CDR1 SGHAT and CDR2 FQNNGV. The CDR3 spans 16 residues. V gave up 1 base and J gave up 1 base, with 13 bases separating them.

This clonotype is labeled medium-sized. The chain uses TRBV5-4 and TRBJ2-3, with D perhaps TRBD1 (5 bases). CDR1 SGHNT and CDR2 YYREEE come from the germline V gene (reference sequence). This CDR3 has 13 residues. Trimming removed 0 bases at V and 4 bases at J, with 6 bases between. CDR3: CASSLARADTQYF. The DNA for the CDR3 is TGTGCCAGCAGCTTGGCCAGGGCAGATACGCAGTATTTT.

This clonotype counts as medium-sized. This rearrangement joins TRBV13 to TRBJ2-6, with 10 bases lining up with TRBD2. This CDR3 comprises 18 residues. After removal of 5 bases from V and 0 bases from J, the junction contained 7 bases not matched to a gene. Per germline, CDR1 PRHDT and CDR2 FYEKMQ (reference sequence). CDR3 in amino acids: CASSPQLAGISGANVLTF. Written as DNA, the CDR3 is TGTGCCAGCAGCCCCCAACTAGCGGGGATCTCTGGGGCCAACGTCCTGACTTTC.

This clonotype was observed at least ten times. The V and J genes are TRBV28 and TRBJ1-1; D is unclear. The CDR3 is 14 residues long. Germline V CDR1 and CDR2: MDHEN, SYDVKM. The V end was cut by 3 bases, the J end by 5 bases, with 13 bases between. The CDR3 DNA reads as TGTGCCAGCAGTTTTGCCTCAGGTCGGACTGAAGCTTTCTTT. This sequence encodes CASSFASGRTEAFF.